The text below deals with one T cell receptor (beta chain). Its antigen is not identified. The data were obtained in a study of OX40 agonist ivuxolimab in advanced cancers. Study in general: Those treated in dose escalation had hepatocellular carcinoma, melanoma, renal cell cancer or head and neck cancer.

The germline V gene encodes CDR1 MGHDK and CDR2 SYGVNS. The CDR3 covers 16 residues. J lost 7 bases, V lost 1 base, and 8 bases had no gene match. The table came from immunoSEQ multiplex PCR; TCRdb's copy has only in-frame clones and leaves some out. This table holds about 90,000 clones, roughly 93% found once. Baseline, cycle 4 day 1, and cycle 7 day 1 were the blood sampling points. Study-level findings and limits: In the 0.1 to 3.0 mg/kg range, CD4+ and CD8+ blood T cells had expanded clonally by week 6.

The J gene is TRBJ2-1, the V gene TRBV25-1; the match to TRBD2 covers 9 bases. The material was CD4+ or CD8+ T cells sorted from blood, obtained in a trial of the OX40 agonist ivuxolimab. The sequence derives from an adult with an advanced solid tumor such as melanoma, head and neck, liver or kidney cancer. Written as DNA, the CDR3 is TGTGCCAGCAGTGAATCGACTAGCGGAGTTGTAAATGAGCAGTTCTTC. This gives the protein CASSESTSGVVNEQFF. The entire variable domain, with the rest obtained from reference TRBV25-1 and TRBJ2-1, is as follows: EADIYQTPRYLVIGTGKKITLECSQTMGHDKMYWYQQDPGMELHLIHYSYGVNSTEKGDLSSESTVSRIRTEHFPLTLESARPSHTSQYLCASSESTSGVVNEQFFGPGTRLTVL.